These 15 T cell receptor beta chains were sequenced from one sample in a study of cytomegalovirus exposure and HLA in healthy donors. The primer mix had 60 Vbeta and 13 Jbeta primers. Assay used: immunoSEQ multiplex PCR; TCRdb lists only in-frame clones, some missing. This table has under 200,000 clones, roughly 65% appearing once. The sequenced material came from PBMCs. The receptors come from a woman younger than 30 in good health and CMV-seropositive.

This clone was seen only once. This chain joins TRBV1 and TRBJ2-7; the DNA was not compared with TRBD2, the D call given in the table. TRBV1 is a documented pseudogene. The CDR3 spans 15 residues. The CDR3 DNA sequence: TGCACCAGCAGCACCGGGACTAGCGGCAACTACGAGCAGTACTTC. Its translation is CTSSTGTSGNYEQYF.

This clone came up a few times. In DNA, the CDR3 is TGTGCCAGCAGGGCAGACAGGGGGCGCAGTTGGGATGAGCAGTTCTTC. Translating gives CASRADRGRSWDEQFF. The chain recombines TRBV27 with TRBJ2-1; 10 bases match TRBD1. The V and J ends lost 6 bases and 8 bases, in that order; junction bases with no gene match: 13. The CDR3 extends over 16 amino acids. Germline V lookup: CDR1 MNHEY, CDR2 SMNVEV (reference sequence).

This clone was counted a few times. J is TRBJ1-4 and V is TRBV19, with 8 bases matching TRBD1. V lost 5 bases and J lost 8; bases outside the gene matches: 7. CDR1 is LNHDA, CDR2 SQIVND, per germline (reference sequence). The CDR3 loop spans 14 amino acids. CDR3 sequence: CASSQDRAREKLFF. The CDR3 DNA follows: TGTGCCAGTAGTCAGGACAGGGCCAGGGAAAAACTGTTTTTT. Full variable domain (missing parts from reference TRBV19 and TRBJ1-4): DGGITQSPKYLFRKEGQNVTLSCEQNLNHDAMYWYRQDPGQGLRLIYYSQIVNDFQKGDIAEGYSVSREKKESFPLTVTSAQKNPTAFYLCASSQDRAREKLFFGSGTQLSVL.

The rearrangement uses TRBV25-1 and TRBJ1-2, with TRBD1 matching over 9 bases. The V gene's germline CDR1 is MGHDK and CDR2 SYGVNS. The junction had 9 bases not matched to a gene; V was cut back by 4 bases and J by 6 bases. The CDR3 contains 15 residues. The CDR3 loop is CASSAMRDRVDGYTF. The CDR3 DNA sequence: TGTGCCAGCAGTGCAATGAGGGACAGGGTCGATGGCTACACCTTC.

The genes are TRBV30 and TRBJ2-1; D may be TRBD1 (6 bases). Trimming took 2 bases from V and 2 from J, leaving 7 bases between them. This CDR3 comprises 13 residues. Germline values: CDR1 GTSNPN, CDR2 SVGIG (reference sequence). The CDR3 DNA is TGTGCCTGGAGTAGGACAGCCTACAATGAGCAGTTCTTC. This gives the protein CAWSRTAYNEQFF.

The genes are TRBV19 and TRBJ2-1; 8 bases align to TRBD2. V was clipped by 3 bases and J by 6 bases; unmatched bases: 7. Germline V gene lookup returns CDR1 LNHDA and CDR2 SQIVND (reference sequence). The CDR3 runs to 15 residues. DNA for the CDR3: TGTGCCAGTAGTATGTACGGGACTAGGGGCAATGAGCAGTTCTTC. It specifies CASSMYGTRGNEQFF. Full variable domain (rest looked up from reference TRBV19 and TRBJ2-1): DGGITQSPKYLFRKEGQNVTLSCEQNLNHDAMYWYRQDPGQGLRLIYYSQIVNDFQKGDIAEGYSVSREKKESFPLTVTSAQKNPTAFYLCASSMYGTRGNEQFFGPGTRLTVL.

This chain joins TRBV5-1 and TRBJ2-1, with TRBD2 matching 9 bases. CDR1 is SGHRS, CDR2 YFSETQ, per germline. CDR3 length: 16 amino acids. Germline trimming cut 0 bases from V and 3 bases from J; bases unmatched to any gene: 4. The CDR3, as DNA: TGCGCCAGCAGCTTGGAGACTAGCGGTTACTACAATGAGCAGTTCTTC. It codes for CASSLETSGYYNEQFF.

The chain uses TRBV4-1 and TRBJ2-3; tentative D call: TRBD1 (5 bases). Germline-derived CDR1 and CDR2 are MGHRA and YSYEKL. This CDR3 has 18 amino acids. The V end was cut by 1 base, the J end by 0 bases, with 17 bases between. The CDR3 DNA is TGCGCCAGCAGCCAAGCGGTCCTCAGGGTATCTAGCACAGATACGCAGTATTTT. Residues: CASSQAVLRVSSTDTQYF.

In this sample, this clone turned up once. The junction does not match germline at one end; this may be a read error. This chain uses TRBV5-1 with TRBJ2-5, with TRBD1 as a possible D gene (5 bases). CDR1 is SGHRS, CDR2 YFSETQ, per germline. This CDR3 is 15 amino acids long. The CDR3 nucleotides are TGTGCCAGCAGCTTGGGGCTCGCGCTAGGAGAGACCCAGTACTTC. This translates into CASSLGLALGETQYF.

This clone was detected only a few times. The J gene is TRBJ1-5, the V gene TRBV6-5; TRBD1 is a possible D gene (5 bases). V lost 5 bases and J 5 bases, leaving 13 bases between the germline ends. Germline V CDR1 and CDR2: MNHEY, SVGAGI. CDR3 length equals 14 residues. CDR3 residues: CASSRARAHQPQHF. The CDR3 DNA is TGTGCCAGCAGTCGGGCCAGGGCCCATCAGCCCCAGCATTTT.

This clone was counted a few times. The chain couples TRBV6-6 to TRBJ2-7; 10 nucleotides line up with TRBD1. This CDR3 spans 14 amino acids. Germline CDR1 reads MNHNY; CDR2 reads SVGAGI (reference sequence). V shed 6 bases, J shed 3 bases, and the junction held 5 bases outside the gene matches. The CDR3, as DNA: TGTGCCAGCAGGGACAGGGGGAAGGTCTACGAGCAGTACTTC. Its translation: CASRDRGKVYEQYF.

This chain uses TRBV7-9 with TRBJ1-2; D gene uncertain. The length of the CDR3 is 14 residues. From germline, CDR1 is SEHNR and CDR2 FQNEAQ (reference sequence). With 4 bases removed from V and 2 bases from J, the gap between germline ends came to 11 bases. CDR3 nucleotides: TGTGCCAGCAGCTCGATGACGGGGAACTATGGCTACACCTTC. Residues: CASSSMTGNYGYTF.

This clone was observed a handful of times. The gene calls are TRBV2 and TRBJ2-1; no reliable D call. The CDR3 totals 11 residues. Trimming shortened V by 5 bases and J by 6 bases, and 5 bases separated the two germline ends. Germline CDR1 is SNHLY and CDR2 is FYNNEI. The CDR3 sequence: CASSPFNEQFF. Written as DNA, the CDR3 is TGTGCCAGCAGTCCCTTCAATGAGCAGTTCTTC.

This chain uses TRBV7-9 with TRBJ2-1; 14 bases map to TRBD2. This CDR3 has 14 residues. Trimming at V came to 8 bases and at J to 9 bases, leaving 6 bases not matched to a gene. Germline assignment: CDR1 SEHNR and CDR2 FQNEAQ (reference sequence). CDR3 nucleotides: TGTGCCAGCTGGGGGACTAGCGGGGGAGGTGAGCAGTTCTTC. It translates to CASWGTSGGGEQFF.

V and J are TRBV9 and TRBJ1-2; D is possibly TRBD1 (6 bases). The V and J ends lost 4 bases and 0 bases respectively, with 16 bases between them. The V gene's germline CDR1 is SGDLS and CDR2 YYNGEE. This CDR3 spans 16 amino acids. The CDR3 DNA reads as TGTGCCAGCAGCCCGGCCGGACAGACCACTAACTATGGCTACACCTTC. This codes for CASSPAGQTTNYGYTF.